Listed below are T cell receptor beta chains from one sample, sequenced in a study of neoadjuvant anti-PD-1 for oral cavity cancer. Only in-frame clones appear in the TCRdb table, and some are missing; sequencing was by immunoSEQ multiplex PCR. The profile shows about 9,300 clones, around 63% of them singletons. Sequencing was performed on tumor tissue, taken before nivolumab (anti-PD-1) treatment. Receptors originate from a person between 35 and 79 years old with oral cavity squamous cell carcinoma. CDR3s include the opening cysteine and the closing phenylalanine or tryptophan. The D gene is left open where the match is weak. Where a row states a size, it is once, few, many or the class of an expanded clone; other rows omit it.

J gene,V gene,clone size,D gene,CDR3 protein,CDR3 DNA
TRBJ2-1,TRBV7-3,.,TRBD2,CASSLTSGQAHEQFF,TGTGCCAGCAGCTTGACTAGCGGCCAGGCCCATGAGCAGTTCTTC
TRBJ2-7,TRBV7-6,.,TRBD1,CASSLGPIGTGYYEQYF,TGTGCCAGCAGCTTAGGCCCCATCGGGACAGGTTACTACGAGCAGTACTTC
TRBJ1-2,TRBV4-1,.,TRBD1,CASSQAQDRAHYGYTF,TGCGCCAGCAGCCAGGCCCAAGACAGGGCCCACTATGGCTACACCTTC
TRBJ1-1,TRBV2,.,.,CASRANTEAFF,TGTGCCAGCAGGGCGAACACTGAAGCTTTCTTT
TRBJ2-7,TRBV7-9,once,.,CASSSSFIEQYF,TGTGCCAGCAGCTCCAGTTTTATCGAGCAGTACTTC
TRBJ1-4,TRBV29-1,few,.,CSVMSRQGEKLFF,TGCAGCGTAATGTCTCGCCAGGGTGAAAAACTGTTTTTT
TRBJ2-2,TRBV9,.,TRBD1,CASSATTGTGGTSNTGELFF,TGTGCCAGCAGCGCAACCACCGGGACAGGGGGCACTTCGAACACCGGGGAGCTGTTTTTT
TRBJ1-1,TRBV5-1,few,.,CASSALRFTEAFF,TGCGCCAGCAGCGCCCTAAGATTCACTGAAGCTTTCTTT
TRBJ2-1,TRBV11-2,.,.,CASSLSRGEQFF,TGTGCCAGCAGCTTAAGCCGTGGTGAGCAGTTCTTC
TRBJ1-1,TRBV6-1,.,TRBD1,CASRTGKTEAFF,TGTGCCAGCCGGACAGGGAAAACTGAAGCTTTCTTT
TRBJ2-7,TRBV18,.,.,CASSPSAGNYEQYF,TGTGCCAGCTCACCCTCGGCAGGTAACTACGAGCAGTACTTC
TRBJ2-7,TRBV11-2,few,.,CASSRSGTLTYEQYF,TGTGCCAGCAGCCGCAGTGGGACATTAACCTACGAGCAGTACTTC
TRBJ1-1,TRBV6-5,few,.,CASRRTGTGNTEAFF,TGTGCCAGCAGACGAACTGGGACGGGGAACACTGAAGCTTTCTTT
TRBJ2-4,TRBV6-5,.,.,CASRSDTKNIQYF,TGTGCCAGCAGATCGGACACTAAAAACATTCAGTACTTC
TRBJ2-4,TRBV7-9,few,TRBD2,CASSLGGGGKNIQYF,TGTGCCAGCAGCTTAGGCGGGGGTGGTAAAAACATTCAGTACTTC
TRBJ1-2,TRBV2,.,.,CASSEDGRYYGYTF,TGTGCCAGCAGTGAGGACGGGCGATACTATGGCTACACCTTC
TRBJ1-1,TRBV5-4,.,TRBD1,CASSPGQGGTEAFF,TGTGCCAGCAGCCCCGGACAGGGGGGAACTGAAGCTTTCTTT
TRBJ1-4,TRBV5-1,once,.,CASSITSTLGKLFF,TGCGCCAGCAGCATTACTAGCACCCTGGGAAAACTGTTTTTT
TRBJ2-2,TRBV5-1,.,TRBD2,CASSAGLAGDTGELFF,TGCGCCAGCAGTGCCGGACTAGCGGGGGACACCGGGGAGCTGTTTTTT
TRBJ2-7,TRBV10-3,.,TRBD1,CAAGGSEQYF,TGTGCCGCAGGGGGCAGCGAGCAGTACTTC
TRBJ1-5,TRBV2,.,.,CASSEAGKRQPQHF,TGTGCCAGCAGTGAAGCGGGTAAACGTCAGCCCCAGCATTTT
TRBJ1-2,TRBV18,.,.,CASSPLEGPGSNSYTF,TGTGCCAGCTCACCACTTGAGGGTCCTGGCTCTAATAGCTACACCTTC
TRBJ2-3,TRBV28,once,TRBD1,CASSHRQGAPSTDTQYF,TGTGCCAGCAGTCACCGACAGGGTGCCCCCAGCACAGATACGCAGTATTTT
TRBJ1-1,TRBV6-6,.,TRBD1,CASEGAVAFF,TGTGCCAGCGAGGGGGCGGTAGCTTTCTTT
TRBJ1-1,TRBV6-5,once,.,CASSYSRQNTEAFF,TGTGCCAGCAGTTACTCGAGACAGAACACTGAAGCTTTCTTT
TRBJ1-4,TRBV7-2,.,TRBD1,CASSSGSNRGRGKLFF,TGTGCCAGCAGCTCAGGTTCCAACAGGGGGCGCGGGAAACTGTTTTTT
TRBJ1-5,TRBV15,.,.,CATSRYSNQPQHF,TGTGCCACCAGCAGATATAGCAATCAGCCCCAGCATTTT
TRBJ2-3,TRBV6-1,.,TRBD1,CASRQGVPDTQYF,TGTGCCAGCAGACAGGGGGTCCCAGATACGCAGTATTTT
TRBJ2-6,TRBV28,once,.,CASSLGSSGANVLTF,TGTGCCAGCAGTCTGGGAAGCTCTGGGGCCAACGTCCTGACTTTC
TRBJ2-3,TRBV30,.,TRBD2,CAWTGLAGVTDTQYF,TGTGCCTGGACGGGACTAGCGGGGGTCACAGATACGCAGTATTTT
TRBJ2-1,TRBV7-9,.,TRBD2,CASRGRVGRSGLAGVEQFF,TGTGCCAGCAGAGGCAGGGTCGGCCGGTCCGGACTAGCGGGAGTGGAGCAGTTCTTC
TRBJ2-3,TRBV6-1,.,.,CASSDGGNTDTQYF,TGTGCCAGCAGTGACGGCGGGAACACAGATACGCAGTATTTT
TRBJ2-6,TRBV11-2,.,.,CASRYMGANVLTF,TGTGCCAGCAGGTACATGGGGGCCAACGTCCTGACTTTC
TRBJ2-1,TRBV7-2,.,TRBD1,CASSRGHGVNEQFF,TGTGCCAGCAGCAGGGGGCATGGGGTGAATGAGCAGTTCTTC
TRBJ2-3,TRBV5-4,.,TRBD1,CASSAGTGFVDTQYF,TGTGCCAGCAGCGCCGGGACAGGGTTTGTAGATACGCAGTATTTT
TRBJ2-2,TRBV2,few,.,CASLGGRVNTGELFF,TGTGCCAGCTTAGGAGGACGGGTGAACACCGGGGAGCTGTTTTTT
TRBJ2-3,TRBV4-1,.,.,CASSQSLLTDTQYF,TGCGCCAGCAGCCAATCCCTCCTCACAGATACGCAGTATTTT
TRBJ2-6,TRBV28,.,.,CAIRTANSGANVLTF,TGTGCCATAAGGACAGCGAACTCTGGGGCCAACGTCCTGACTTTC
TRBJ2-3,TRBV5-1,once,.,CASSFQRVSTDTQYF,TGCGCCAGCAGCTTCCAGCGGGTTAGCACAGATACGCAGTATTTT
TRBJ1-4,TRBV5-1,.,TRBD1,CASSLWDRSEKLFF,TGCGCCAGCAGCTTGTGGGACAGGTCGGAGAAACTGTTTTTT
TRBJ2-1,TRBV6-1,.,.,CASSEAWAIDEQFF,TGTGCCAGCAGTGAAGCTTGGGCAATCGATGAGCAGTTCTTC
TRBJ1-4,TRBV14,few,.,CASGPYTGEKLFF,TGTGCCAGCGGTCCGTATACAGGGGAAAAACTGTTTTTT